The 6 T cell receptor beta chains below all came from one sample that was sequenced in a study of blood T cell repertoires in COVID-19 (dated by TCRdb to 2020 to 2022). Library preparation used the immunoSEQ multiplex PCR assay. TCRdb provides this immuneACCESS table in a form limited to in-frame rearrangements. Some clones are lacking; in checked studies, under half of them reflect an unresolved V gene, and why the rest are absent is not known. In all, the sample holds 180,000 or so clones, and around nine tenths of those were seen once. The top ten clonotypes cover 1.5% to 2% of the sample. Specimen: peripheral blood. These TCRs come from a man aged 18 to 30 with active or convalescent COVID-19.

This chain connects TRBV30 to TRBJ2-7, with a weak D call TRBD1 (5 bases). CDR1 GTSNPN and CDR2 SVGIG come from the germline V gene (reference sequence). This CDR3 is built from 13 residues. The V end was cut by 1 base, the J end by 0 bases, with 7 bases between. As DNA, the CDR3 is TGTGCCTGGAGTGGGGGCTTCTCCTACGAGCAGTACTTC. It codes for CAWSGGFSYEQYF.

The chain combines TRBV3-1 (or the pseudogene TRBV3-2) with TRBJ2-2, with D unclear. Trimming removed 0 bases at V and 6 bases at J, with 5 bases between. The CDR3 extends over 13 amino acids. Germline V gene lookup returns CDR1 LGHDT and CDR2 YNNKEL (reference sequence). The CDR3 sequence is CASSQEAPGELFF. Written as DNA, the CDR3 is TGTGCCAGCAGCCAAGAAGCCCCCGGGGAGCTGTTTTTT.

V is TRBV7-8 and J is TRBJ2-7, with 7 bases identical to TRBD2. This CDR3 is 15 amino acids long. The V gene end was trimmed by 0 bases and the J gene end by 2 bases; junction bases not matched to a gene: 4. From germline, CDR1 is SGHVS and CDR2 FQNEAQ. The CDR3 nucleotides read TGTGCCAGCAGCTTAGCTATCGGGGGGACCTACGAGCAGTACTTC. It encodes CASSLAIGGTYEQYF.

The chain carries TRBV19 and TRBJ1-1; possible D gene TRBD1, 6 bases. CDR1 LNHDA and CDR2 SQIVND come from the germline V gene (reference sequence). The CDR3 length is 16 residues. Trimming removed 5 bases at V and 2 bases at J, with 18 bases between. CDR3: CASSSPPDRFNTEAFF. DNA of the CDR3: TGTGCCAGTAGTTCCCCCCCTGACAGGTTCAACACTGAAGCTTTCTTT.

The chain combines TRBV19 with TRBJ1-5; 9 bases align to TRBD1. Losses at the gene ends were 1 base for V and 7 bases for J; bases not matched to a gene: 5. Per germline, CDR1 LNHDA and CDR2 SQIVND (reference sequence). There are 15 residues in the CDR3. Written as DNA, the CDR3 is TGTGCCAGTAGTATAGGACAGGGGGTACGGCAGCCCCAGCATTTT. Residues: CASSIGQGVRQPQHF.

V gene TRBV5-4 combines with J gene TRBJ1-1; D is uncertain. The CDR3 loop spans 16 amino acids. Trimming stripped 3 bases from V and 1 base from J, with 16 bases between. Germline V CDR1 and CDR2: SGHNT, YYREEE (reference sequence). DNA of the CDR3: TGTGCCAGCAGCTCGGAAATACAGAACCCGAACACTGAAGCTTTCTTT. Translated: CASSSEIQNPNTEAFF.